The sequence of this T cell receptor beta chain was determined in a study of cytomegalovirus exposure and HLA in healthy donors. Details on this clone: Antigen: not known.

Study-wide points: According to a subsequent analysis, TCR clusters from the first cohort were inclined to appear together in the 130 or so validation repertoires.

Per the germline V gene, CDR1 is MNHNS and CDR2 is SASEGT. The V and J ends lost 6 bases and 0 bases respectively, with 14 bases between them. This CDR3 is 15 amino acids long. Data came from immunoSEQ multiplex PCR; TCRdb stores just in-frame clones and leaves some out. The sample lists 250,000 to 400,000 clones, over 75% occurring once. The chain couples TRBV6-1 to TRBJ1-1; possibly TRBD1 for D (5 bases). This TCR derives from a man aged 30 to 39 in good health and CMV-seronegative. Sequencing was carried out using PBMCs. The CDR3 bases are TGTGCCAGCAGATGGGGCGGCCAAATGAACACTGAAGCTTTCTTT. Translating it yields CASRWGGQMNTEAFF.